This TCR beta chain was retrieved from a study of cytomegalovirus exposure and HLA in healthy donors. Study conclusions and caveats: With high specificity and sensitivity, the classifier reportedly diagnosed cytomegalovirus status. The study found most TCR sequences rare, yet found some public TCRs in many donors.

Libraries were prepared by immunoSEQ multiplex PCR; TCRdb keeps only in-frame clonotypes and omits some of them. The sample includes around 300,000 clones, around 90% of them seen just once. Germline V CDR1 and CDR2: LNHDA, SQIVND (reference sequence). The CDR3 spans 11 residues. Between the trimmed V and J ends, which lost 9 bases and 0 bases, there was a span of 4 bases. Donors came from a validation cohort of over a hundred subjects, distinct from the first 666-subject cohort. About this clone: Its antigen is not identified.

V is TRBV19 and J is TRBJ2-3, with D unresolved. The sample was PBMCs. This receptor was taken from a woman under 40 in good health and CMV-seropositive. The CDR3 region is CASGSTDTQYF. Written as DNA, the CDR3 is TGTGCCAGCGGGAGCACAGATACGCAGTATTTT.